This T cell receptor beta chain was recovered during a study of early T cells in non-severe SARS-CoV-2 infection. This CDR3 has 17 residues. The germline V gene has CDR1 KGHDR and CDR2 SFDVKD. The ends lost 9 bases at V and 0 bases at J; junction bases unmatched: 7. This clonotype appeared many times. What it recognizes is unknown. TCRdb re-called the 5' RACE reads through MiXCR, storing one row per CDR3 protein. Of tens of thousands of distinct CDR3 sequences in the sample, 6.3% are singletons; the top ten hold 5.9%. Whole-study findings and limits: VDJdb-based annotation leaned toward anti-spike CD8 responses and missed private and CD4 specificities.

Sequenced input: whole blood. The chain has TRBV24-1 and TRBJ2-4, with 13 bases that match TRBD2. The TCR originated in an adult who was a healthcare worker with PCR-confirmed SARS-CoV-2 infection or an uninfected control (not recorded which). The CDR3 spells CATAGLAGEVAKNIQYF. CDR3 nucleotide sequence: TGTGCCACCGCCGGACTAGCGGGGGAAGTAGCCAAAAACATTCAGTACTTC.